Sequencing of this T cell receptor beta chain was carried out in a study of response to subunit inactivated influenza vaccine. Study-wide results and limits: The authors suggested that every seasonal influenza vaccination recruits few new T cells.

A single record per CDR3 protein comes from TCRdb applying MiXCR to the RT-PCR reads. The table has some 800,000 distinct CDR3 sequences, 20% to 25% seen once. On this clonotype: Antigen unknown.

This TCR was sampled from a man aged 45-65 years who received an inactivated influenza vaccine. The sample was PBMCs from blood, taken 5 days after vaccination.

CDR3 DNA: TGCAGTGCTAGTACTCGGACTAGCGACCTTCGTGAGCAGTACTTC. Encoded protein: CSASTRTSDLREQYF. The rearrangement joins TRBV20-1 to TRBJ2-7, with 9 bases aligning to TRBD2. V lost 3 bases, J lost 7 bases, and 13 bases stayed unmatched. Germline CDR1 and CDR2: DFQATT and SNEGSKA (reference sequence). CDR3 length equals 15 residues.